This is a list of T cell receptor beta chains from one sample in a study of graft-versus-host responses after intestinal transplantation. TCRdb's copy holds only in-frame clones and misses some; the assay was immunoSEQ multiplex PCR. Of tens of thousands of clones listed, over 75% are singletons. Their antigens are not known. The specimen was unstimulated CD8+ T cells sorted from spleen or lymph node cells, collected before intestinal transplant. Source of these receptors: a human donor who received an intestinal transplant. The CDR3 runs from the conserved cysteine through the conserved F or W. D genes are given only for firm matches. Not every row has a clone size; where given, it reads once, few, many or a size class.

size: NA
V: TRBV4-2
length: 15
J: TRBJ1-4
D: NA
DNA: TGTGCCAGCAGCCAAAGTACAGACTATAATGAAAAACTGTTTTTT
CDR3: CASSQSTDYNEKLFF

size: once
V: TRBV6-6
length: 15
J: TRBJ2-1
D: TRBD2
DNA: TGTGCCAGCAGTTACTCCGGGACTAGCGCGAATGAGCAGTTCTTC
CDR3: CASSYSGTSANEQFF

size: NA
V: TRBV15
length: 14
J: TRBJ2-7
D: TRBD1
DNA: TGTGCCACCAGCACCGACAGGGTTGGCTACGAGCAGTACTTC
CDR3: CATSTDRVGYEQYF

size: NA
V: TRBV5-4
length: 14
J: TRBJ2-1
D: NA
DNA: TGTGCCAGCAGCTTTAGGGGATCCTACAATGAGCAGTTCTTC
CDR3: CASSFRGSYNEQFF

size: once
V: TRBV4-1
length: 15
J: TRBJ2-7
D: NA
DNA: TGCGCCAGCAGCCAACGGGGCGGGGATCCCTACGAGCAGTACTTC
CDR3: CASSQRGGDPYEQYF

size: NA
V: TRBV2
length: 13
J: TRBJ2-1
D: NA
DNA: TGTGCCGGCGGGCGGAGCTCCTACAATGAGCAGTTCTTC
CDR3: CAGGRSSYNEQFF

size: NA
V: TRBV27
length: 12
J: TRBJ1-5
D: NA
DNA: TGTGCCAGCAAGGGACTCAATCAGCCCCAGCATTTT
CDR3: CASKGLNQPQHF

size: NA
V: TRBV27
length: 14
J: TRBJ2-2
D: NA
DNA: TGTGCCAGCAGTTTAAGCCAGGGGTACGGGGAGCTGTTTTTT
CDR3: CASSLSQGYGELFF

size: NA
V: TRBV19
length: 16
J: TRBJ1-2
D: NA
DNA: TGTGCCAGTAGAGATCTGGCTCCGACAGGAATCTATGGCTACACCTTC
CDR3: CASRDLAPTGIYGYTF

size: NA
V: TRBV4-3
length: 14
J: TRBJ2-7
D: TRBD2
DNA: TGCGCCAGCAGCCAAGATAGCGGGGCCAGGGAGCAGTACTTC
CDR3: CASSQDSGAREQYF

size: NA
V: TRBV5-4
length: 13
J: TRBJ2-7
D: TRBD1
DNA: TGTGCCAGCTCGGACAGGTTGGCCTACGAGCAGTACTTC
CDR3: CASSDRLAYEQYF

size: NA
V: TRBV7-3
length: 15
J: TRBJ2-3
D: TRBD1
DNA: TGTGCCAGCAGCCTAGGGACAGGTCGAACAGATACGCAGTATTTT
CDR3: CASSLGTGRTDTQYF

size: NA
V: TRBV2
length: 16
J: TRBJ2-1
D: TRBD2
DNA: TGTGCCAGCACTAGCAACGCCGGGGGGGGCTACAATGAGCAGTTCTTC
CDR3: CASTSNAGGGYNEQFF

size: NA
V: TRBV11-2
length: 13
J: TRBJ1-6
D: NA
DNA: TGTGCCAGCAGCCCCAGGGATGATTCACCCCTCCACTTT
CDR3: CASSPRDDSPLHF

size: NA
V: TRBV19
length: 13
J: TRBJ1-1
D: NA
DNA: TGTGCCAGTAGTCCAACTATGAACACTGAAGCTTTCTTT
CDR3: CASSPTMNTEAFF

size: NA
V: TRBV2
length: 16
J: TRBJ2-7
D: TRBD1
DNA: TGTGCCAGCAGCGGAGACAGGGGAATCGGTACCTACGAGCAGTACTTC
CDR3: CASSGDRGIGTYEQYF